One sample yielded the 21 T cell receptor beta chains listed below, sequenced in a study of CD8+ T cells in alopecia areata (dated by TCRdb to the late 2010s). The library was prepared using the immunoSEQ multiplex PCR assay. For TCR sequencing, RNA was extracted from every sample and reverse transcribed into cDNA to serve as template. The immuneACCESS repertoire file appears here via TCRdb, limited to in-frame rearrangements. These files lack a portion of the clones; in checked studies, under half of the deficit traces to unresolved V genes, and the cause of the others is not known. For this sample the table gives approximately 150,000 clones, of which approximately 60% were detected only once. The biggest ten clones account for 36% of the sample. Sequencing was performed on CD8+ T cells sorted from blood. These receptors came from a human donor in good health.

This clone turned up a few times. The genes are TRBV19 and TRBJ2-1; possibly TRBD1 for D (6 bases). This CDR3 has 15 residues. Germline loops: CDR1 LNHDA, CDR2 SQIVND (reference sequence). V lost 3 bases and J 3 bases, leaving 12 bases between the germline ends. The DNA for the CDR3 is TGTGCCAGTAGTATCACAGGGAATCGCTACAATGAGCAGTTCTTC. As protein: CASSITGNRYNEQFF.

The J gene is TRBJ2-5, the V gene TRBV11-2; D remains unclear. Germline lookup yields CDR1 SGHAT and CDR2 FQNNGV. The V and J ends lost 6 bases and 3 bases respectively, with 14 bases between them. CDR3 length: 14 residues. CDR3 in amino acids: CASRPLISKETQYF. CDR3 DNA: TGTGCCAGCAGGCCACTAATTTCTAAAGAGACCCAGTACTTC.

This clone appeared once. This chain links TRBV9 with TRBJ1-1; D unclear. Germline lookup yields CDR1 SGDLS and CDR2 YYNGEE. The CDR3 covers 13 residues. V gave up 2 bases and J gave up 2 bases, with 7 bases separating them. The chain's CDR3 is CASSVDRNTEAFF. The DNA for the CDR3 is TGTGCCAGCAGCGTCGACCGAAACACTGAAGCTTTCTTT.

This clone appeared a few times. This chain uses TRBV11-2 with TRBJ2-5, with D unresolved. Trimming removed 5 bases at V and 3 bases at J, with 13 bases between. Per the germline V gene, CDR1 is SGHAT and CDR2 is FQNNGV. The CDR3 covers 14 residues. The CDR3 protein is CASSLGSDEETQYF. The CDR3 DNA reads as TGTGCCAGCAGCCTGGGATCCGACGAAGAGACCCAGTACTTC.

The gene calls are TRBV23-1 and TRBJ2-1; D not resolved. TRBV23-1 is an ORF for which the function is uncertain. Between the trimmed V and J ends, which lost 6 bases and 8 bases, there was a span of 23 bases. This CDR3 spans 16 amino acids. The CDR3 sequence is CASSTQAGRSLDEQFF. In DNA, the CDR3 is TGCGCCAGCAGCACCCAGGCAGGCCGGTCTTTGGATGAGCAGTTCTTC.

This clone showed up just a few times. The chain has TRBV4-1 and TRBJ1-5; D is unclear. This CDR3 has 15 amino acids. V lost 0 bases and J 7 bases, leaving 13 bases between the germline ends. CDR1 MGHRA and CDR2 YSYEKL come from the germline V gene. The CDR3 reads CASSQDWRAGQPQHF. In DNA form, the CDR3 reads TGCGCCAGCAGCCAAGATTGGAGGGCGGGACAGCCCCAGCATTTT.

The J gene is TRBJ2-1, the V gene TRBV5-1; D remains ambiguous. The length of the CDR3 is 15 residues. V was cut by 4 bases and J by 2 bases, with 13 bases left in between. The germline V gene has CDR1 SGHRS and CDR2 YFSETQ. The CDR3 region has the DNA TGCGCCAGCAGCGAAACCGGGTCGCCCTACAATGAGCAGTTCTTC. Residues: CASSETGSPYNEQFF. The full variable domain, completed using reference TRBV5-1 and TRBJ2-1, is KAGVTQTPRYLIKTRGQQVTLSCSPISGHRSVSWYQQTPGQGLQFLFEYFSETQRNKGNFPGRFSGRQFSNSRSEMNVSTLELGDSALYLCASSETGSPYNEQFFGPGTRLTVL.

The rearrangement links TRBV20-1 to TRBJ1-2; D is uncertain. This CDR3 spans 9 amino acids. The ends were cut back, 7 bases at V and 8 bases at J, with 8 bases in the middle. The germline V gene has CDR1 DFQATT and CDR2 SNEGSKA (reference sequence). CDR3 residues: CSGEAGYTF. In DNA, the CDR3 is TGCAGTGGTGAAGCAGGCTACACCTTC.

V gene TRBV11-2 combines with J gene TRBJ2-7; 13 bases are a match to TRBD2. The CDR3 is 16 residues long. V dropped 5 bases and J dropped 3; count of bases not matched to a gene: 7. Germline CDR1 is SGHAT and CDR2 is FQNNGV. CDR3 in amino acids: CASSTPGLAGNYEQYF. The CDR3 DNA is TGTGCCAGCAGCACCCCGGGACTAGCGGGGAACTACGAGCAGTACTTC.

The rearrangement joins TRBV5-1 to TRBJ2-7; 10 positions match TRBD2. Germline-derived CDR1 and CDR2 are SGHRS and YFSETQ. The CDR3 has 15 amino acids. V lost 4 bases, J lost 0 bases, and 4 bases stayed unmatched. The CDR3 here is CASSTGTSVSYEQYF. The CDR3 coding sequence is TGCGCCAGCAGCACGGGGACTAGCGTCTCCTACGAGCAGTACTTC.

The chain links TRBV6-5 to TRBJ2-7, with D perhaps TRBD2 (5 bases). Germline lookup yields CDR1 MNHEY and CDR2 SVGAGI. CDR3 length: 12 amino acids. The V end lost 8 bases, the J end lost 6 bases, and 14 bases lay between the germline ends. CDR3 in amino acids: CASGSGWGEQYF. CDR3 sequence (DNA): TGTGCCAGCGGGTCGGGGTGGGGCGAGCAGTACTTC.

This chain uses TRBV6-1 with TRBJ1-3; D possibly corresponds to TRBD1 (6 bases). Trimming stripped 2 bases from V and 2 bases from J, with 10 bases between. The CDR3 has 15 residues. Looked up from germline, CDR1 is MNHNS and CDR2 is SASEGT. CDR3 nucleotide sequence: TGTGCCAGCAGTGAAAACAGGGTTCCTGGAAACACCATATATTTT. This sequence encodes CASSENRVPGNTIYF.

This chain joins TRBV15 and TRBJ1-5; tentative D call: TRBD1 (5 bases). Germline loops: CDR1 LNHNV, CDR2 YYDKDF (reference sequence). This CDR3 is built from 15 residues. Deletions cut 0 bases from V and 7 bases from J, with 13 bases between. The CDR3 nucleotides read TGTGCCACCAGCAGAGATAAGGGGCGGATACAGCCCCAGCATTTT. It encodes CATSRDKGRIQPQHF.

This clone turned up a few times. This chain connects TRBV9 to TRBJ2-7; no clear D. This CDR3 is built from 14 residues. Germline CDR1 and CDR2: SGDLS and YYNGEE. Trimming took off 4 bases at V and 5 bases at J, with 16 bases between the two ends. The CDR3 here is CASSPYYTANEQYF. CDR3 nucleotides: TGTGCCAGCAGCCCATATTATACGGCAAACGAGCAGTACTTC.

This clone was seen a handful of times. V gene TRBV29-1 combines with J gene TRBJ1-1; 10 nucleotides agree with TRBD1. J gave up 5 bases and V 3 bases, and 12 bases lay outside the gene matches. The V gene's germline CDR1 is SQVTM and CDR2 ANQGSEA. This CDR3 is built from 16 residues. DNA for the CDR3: TGCAGCGTTGACGGTGAAACCGGGACAGGGGTGACTGAAGCTTTCTTT. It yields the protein CSVDGETGTGVTEAFF.

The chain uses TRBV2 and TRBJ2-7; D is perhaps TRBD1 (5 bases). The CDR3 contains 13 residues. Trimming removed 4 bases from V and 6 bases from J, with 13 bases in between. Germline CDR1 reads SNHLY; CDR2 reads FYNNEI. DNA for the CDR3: TGTGCCAGCAGTGTCGCCTTAGGGGCCGAGCAGTACTTC. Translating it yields CASSVALGAEQYF.

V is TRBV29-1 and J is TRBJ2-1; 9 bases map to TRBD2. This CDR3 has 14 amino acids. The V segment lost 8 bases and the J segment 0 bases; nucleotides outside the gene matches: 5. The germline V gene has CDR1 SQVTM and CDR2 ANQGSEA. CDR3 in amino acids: CSILSGSSYNEQFF. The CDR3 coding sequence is TGCAGCATCCTTAGCGGGAGCTCCTACAATGAGCAGTTCTTC.

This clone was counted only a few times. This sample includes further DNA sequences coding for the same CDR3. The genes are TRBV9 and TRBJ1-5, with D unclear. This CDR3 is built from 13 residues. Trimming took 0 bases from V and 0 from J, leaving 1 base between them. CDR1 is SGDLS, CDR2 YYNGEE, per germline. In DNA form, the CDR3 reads TGTGCCAGCAGCGTAGGTAGCAATCAGCCCCAGCATTTT. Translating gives CASSVGSNQPQHF.

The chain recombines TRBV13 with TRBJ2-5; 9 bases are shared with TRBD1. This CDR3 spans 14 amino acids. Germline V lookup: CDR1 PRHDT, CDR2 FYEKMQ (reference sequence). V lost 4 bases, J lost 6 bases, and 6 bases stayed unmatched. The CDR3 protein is CASSSGTGRQTQYF. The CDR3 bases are TGTGCCAGCAGCTCCGGGACAGGGCGACAGACCCAGTACTTC. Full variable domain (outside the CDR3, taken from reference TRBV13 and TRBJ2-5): AAGVIQSPRHLIKEKRETATLKCYPIPRHDTVYWYQQGPGQDPQFLISFYEKMQSDKGSIPDRFSAQQFSDYHSELNMSSLELGDSALYFCASSSGTGRQTQYFGPGTRLLVL.

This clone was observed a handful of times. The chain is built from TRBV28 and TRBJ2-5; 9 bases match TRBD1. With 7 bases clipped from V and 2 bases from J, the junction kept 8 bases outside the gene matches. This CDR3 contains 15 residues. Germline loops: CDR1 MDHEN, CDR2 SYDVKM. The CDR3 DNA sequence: TGTGCCAGCACCCCCGGGACAGGGTATCAAGAGACCCAGTACTTC. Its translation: CASTPGTGYQETQYF.

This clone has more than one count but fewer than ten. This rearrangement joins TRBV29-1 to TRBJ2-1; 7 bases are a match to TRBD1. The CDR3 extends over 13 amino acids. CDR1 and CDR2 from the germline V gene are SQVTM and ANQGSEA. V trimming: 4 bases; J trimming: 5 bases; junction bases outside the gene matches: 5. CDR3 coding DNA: TGCAGCGTTGCGGGACAGAGGAACAATGAGCAGTTCTTC. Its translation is CSVAGQRNNEQFF.